The clone carrying this T cell receptor (beta chain) occurred many times. Germline values: CDR1 DFQATT, CDR2 SNEGSKA (reference sequence). Trimming at V came to 2 bases and at J to 2 bases, leaving 12 bases not matched to a gene. The length of the CDR3 is 17 residues. The sample is drawn from a study of human T cells and chemical hapten exposure. Study details: The scalp of each patient received a weekly diphenylcyclopropenone dose for the full approximately 26-week study.

Time point: patch test 3, about 24 weeks after DPC sensitization. As to treatment: therapeutic diphenylcyclopropenone sensitization with weekly scalp DPC. Unfractionated whole blood yielded total RNA. Separate cDNA molecules received unique molecular identifiers, which the library attached to them. TCRdb ran MiXCR on the RACE reads and lists one entry per CDR3 protein. The sample includes under 100,000 distinct CDR3 sequences, 10% to 13% of them seen just once. The sequence came from a woman aged 45-59 years with alopecia areata. Some clones in this sample may be carry-over from other donors' samples. This material consisted of whole blood, taken in connection with sensitization to the hapten diphenylcyclopropenone (DPC). V and J are TRBV20-1 and TRBJ2-3, with 8 bases lining up with TRBD2. CDR3 region: CSARSPAGSGITDTQYF. CDR3 nucleotides: TGCAGTGCTAGATCTCCGGCCGGTAGCGGGATCACAGATACGCAGTATTTT.